The 20 T cell receptor beta chains below all came from one sample that was sequenced in a study of OX40 agonist ivuxolimab in advanced cancers. The method was immunoSEQ multiplex PCR; TCRdb's version includes in-frame clones alone and lacks a portion of them. The sample yields roughly 58,000 clones, 87% seen once. The material sequenced was CD4+ or CD8+ T cells sorted from blood, taken in a trial of the OX40 agonist ivuxolimab. Receptors originate from an adult with an advanced solid tumor such as melanoma, head and neck, liver or kidney cancer.

This chain uses TRBV10-3 with TRBJ1-1, with a possible D match to TRBD1 (6 bases). The CDR3 runs to 14 residues. V lost 5 bases and J 1 base, leaving 11 bases between the germline ends. Germline lookup yields CDR1 ENHRY and CDR2 SYGVKD. The CDR3 region has the DNA TGTGCCATCAGTTACAGGGAGGAGAACACTGAAGCTTTCTTT. Protein product: CAISYREENTEAFF.

J is TRBJ2-5 and V is TRBV2; tentative D call: TRBD2 (6 bases). Germline CDR1 reads SNHLY; CDR2 reads FYNNEI. The length of the CDR3 is 13 residues. The ends were cut back, 7 bases at V and 2 bases at J, with 11 bases in the middle. As DNA, the CDR3 is TGTGCCAGCATGGCGGGGAAACAAGAGACCCAGTACTTC. Amino acids: CASMAGKQETQYF.

The chain has TRBV4-2 and TRBJ2-5; 10 bases are shared with TRBD1. CDR1 LGHNA and CDR2 YNFKEQ come from the germline V gene. The CDR3 totals 17 residues. V was clipped by 2 bases and J by 4 bases; unmatched bases: 10. CDR3 region: CASSQTAGTGDGETQYF. The CDR3 DNA sequence: TGTGCCAGCAGCCAAACAGCCGGGACAGGGGATGGAGAGACCCAGTACTTC.

This clone was observed once. This chain uses TRBV29-1 with TRBJ2-7, with D perhaps TRBD2 (6 bases). Trimming stripped 3 bases from V and 0 bases from J, with 12 bases between. The CDR3 loop spans 14 amino acids. CDR1 is SQVTM and CDR2 is ANQGSEA in the germline V gene. This chain's CDR3 is CSVEELGGSYEQYF. For the CDR3, the DNA is TGCAGCGTTGAGGAGCTGGGGGGCTCCTACGAGCAGTACTTC.

The chain recombines TRBV7-2 with TRBJ1-3; D ambiguous. The V gene lost 0 bases and the J gene lost 0 bases, with 6 bases spanning the gap. The CDR3 runs 15 residues. Germline CDR1 and CDR2: SGHTA and FQGNSA. The CDR3: CASSLAGSSGNTIYF. The CDR3 DNA reads as TGTGCCAGCAGCTTAGCAGGAAGCTCTGGAAACACCATATATTTT.

The J gene is TRBJ1-5, the V gene TRBV30, with 7 bases matching TRBD1. With V trimmed by 6 bases and J by 4 bases, 9 bases remained unmatched. Germline-derived CDR1 and CDR2 are GTSNPN and SVGIG (reference sequence). CDR3 length: 14 amino acids. CDR3 amino acids: CACAGGGGNQPQHF. DNA for the CDR3: TGTGCCTGCGCAGGGGGAGGGGGGAATCAGCCCCAGCATTTT.

The CDR3 DNA reads as TGTGCCAGCAGCTTGCGAGGGATTACGGGGCAGTACTTC. It yields the protein CASSLRGITGQYF. The chain uses TRBV5-8 and TRBJ2-7; D is perhaps TRBD2 (5 bases). This CDR3 contains 13 residues. The germline V gene encodes CDR1 SGHTS and CDR2 YDEGEE. Trimming removed 1 base from V and 9 bases from J, with 14 bases in between.

V usage is TRBV30 and J usage is TRBJ1-1; the D gene is possibly TRBD1 (6 bases). Germline V gene data show CDR1 as GTSNPN and CDR2 as SVGIG (reference sequence). Trimming stripped 0 bases from V and 4 bases from J, with 12 bases between. The CDR3 runs 14 residues. The CDR3 DNA reads TGTGCCTGGAGTGTATCGGGGGGCGGCACTGAAGCTTTCTTT. Translating it yields CAWSVSGGGTEAFF.

The chain employs TRBV9 and TRBJ2-1; 7 bases are a match to TRBD2. The ends lost 1 base at V and 2 bases at J; junction bases unmatched: 0. The CDR3 has 14 amino acids. CDR1 SGDLS and CDR2 YYNGEE come from the germline V gene. CDR3 nucleotide sequence: TGTGCCAGCAGCGTACGGGGGGCCTACAATGAGCAGTTCTTC. It encodes CASSVRGAYNEQFF.

The rearrangement joins TRBV7-9 to TRBJ2-7, with 16 bases fitting TRBD2. This CDR3 is 18 amino acids long. The V segment lost 8 bases and the J segment 4 bases; nucleotides outside the gene matches: 14. Per germline, CDR1 SEHNR and CDR2 FQNEAQ (reference sequence). The CDR3 here is CASSSTGTSGRARYEQYF. The CDR3 DNA sequence: TGTGCCAGCTCATCTACGGGGACTAGCGGGAGGGCCAGATACGAGCAGTACTTC.

This clone was seen only once. V is TRBV2 and J is TRBJ2-5; 11 bases match TRBD2. The CDR3 covers 16 residues. The germline gives CDR1 SNHLY, CDR2 FYNNEI. V shed 4 bases and J 0 bases; nucleotides not matched to a gene: 4. For the CDR3, the DNA is TGTGCCAGCAGTGGACTAGCGGGACAGTACCAAGAGACCCAGTACTTC. Protein sequence: CASSGLAGQYQETQYF.

The chain uses TRBV19 and TRBJ1-5, with D possibly being TRBD1 (5 bases). The CDR3 sequence is 13 residues long. The germline V and J ends were trimmed by 5 bases and 7 bases, with 12 bases remaining between them. The germline V gene encodes CDR1 LNHDA and CDR2 SQIVND (reference sequence). The CDR3 spells CASSYRDGQPQHF. The CDR3 nucleotides read TGTGCCAGTAGTTACCGGGACGGACAGCCCCAGCATTTT. Full variable domain (rest looked up from reference TRBV19 and TRBJ1-5): DGGITQSPKYLFRKEGQNVTLSCEQNLNHDAMYWYRQDPGQGLRLIYYSQIVNDFQKGDIAEGYSVSREKKESFPLTVTSAQKNPTAFYLCASSYRDGQPQHFGDGTRLSIL.

The J gene is TRBJ1-5, the V gene TRBV12-5; the match to TRBD1 covers 10 bases. Germline CDR1 is LGHNT and CDR2 is FRNRAP. This CDR3 region has 16 residues. The J segment lost 7 bases and the V segment lost 3 bases, leaving 9 bases of the junction unmatched. As DNA, the CDR3 is TGTGCTAGTGGTTTTCTCCCGGGACAGGGGACCCAGCCCCAGCATTTT. This encodes CASGFLPGQGTQPQHF.

This clone was detected only a few times. The V call is TRBV5-8, the J call TRBJ1-5, with 8 bases that match TRBD1. The V gene end was trimmed by 3 bases and the J gene end by 4 bases; junction bases not matched to a gene: 6. Per germline, CDR1 SGHTS and CDR2 YDEGEE. This CDR3 spans 15 amino acids. The CDR3 DNA sequence: TGTGCCAGCAGCTCTTGGACAGGGAGAAATCAGCCCCAGCATTTT. Residues: CASSSWTGRNQPQHF.

The chain uses TRBV27 and TRBJ2-6; D perhaps matches TRBD1 (6 bases). Germline CDR1 reads MNHEY; CDR2 reads SMNVEV (reference sequence). Between the trimmed V and J ends, which lost 6 bases and 0 bases, there was a span of 9 bases. The length of the CDR3 is 15 residues. CDR3: CASRTGNSGANVLTF. Written as DNA, the CDR3 is TGTGCCAGCAGAACAGGGAACTCTGGGGCCAACGTCCTGACTTTC.

This clone came up once. The V gene is TRBV10-2, the J gene TRBJ1-2; D gene ambiguous. Germline values: CDR1 WSHSY, CDR2 SAAADI. The ends were cut back, 0 bases at V and 8 bases at J, with 13 bases in the middle. CDR3 length equals 14 residues. DNA for the CDR3: TGCGCCAGCAGTGAGTCATTAGGATATTTAGGCTACACCTTC. This codes for CASSESLGYLGYTF.

The rearrangement joins TRBV5-1 to TRBJ2-7, with D unresolved. The germline V gene has CDR1 SGHRS and CDR2 YFSETQ. V was trimmed by 4 bases and J by 3 bases, leaving 11 bases between them. The CDR3 is 13 residues long. The DNA for the CDR3 is TGCGCCAGCAGCCCCTCAGGATTCTACGAGCAGTACTTC. Translating gives CASSPSGFYEQYF.

The genes are TRBV5-1 and TRBJ1-1; tentatively, D is TRBD1 (5 bases). This CDR3 region has 15 residues. Per the germline V gene, CDR1 is SGHRS and CDR2 is YFSETQ. The germline V and J ends were trimmed by 1 base and 1 base, with 11 bases remaining between them. This chain's CDR3 is CASSLIGQGNTEAFF. CDR3 nucleotides: TGCGCCAGCAGCTTGATCGGGCAGGGGAACACTGAAGCTTTCTTT.

This clone was seen only once. V and J are TRBV19 and TRBJ1-5; 9 nucleotides line up with TRBD1. In germline, CDR1 is LNHDA, CDR2 SQIVND (reference sequence). This CDR3 is 14 amino acids long. V gave up 3 bases and J gave up 7 bases; unmatched junction bases: 4. The CDR3 DNA follows: TGTGCCAGTAGTATTGGACAGGGGCCACAGCCCCAGCATTTT. Protein: CASSIGQGPQPQHF.

This clone is a singleton in its sample. The chain links TRBV28 to TRBJ1-2, with TRBD1 identical over 10 bases. Trimming removed 6 bases from V and 7 bases from J; junction bases left unmatched: 8. CDR1 is MDHEN and CDR2 is SYDVKM in the germline V gene. The CDR3 runs to 14 residues. DNA for the CDR3: TGTGCCAGCAGCGTCCCGGGACAGGGGTCTGGCTACACCTTC. It specifies CASSVPGQGSGYTF.